This T cell receptor beta chain came from a study of graft-versus-host responses after intestinal transplantation. The CDR3 consists of 13 residues. The trim removed 4 bases at V and 6 bases at J, leaving 7 bases unmatched. Germline CDR1 and CDR2: SGDLS and YYNGEE. Data came from immunoSEQ multiplex PCR; TCRdb stores just in-frame clones and leaves some out. This sample carries about 120,000 clones, about 93% of them seen once, and the ten largest clones take around 0.12%. On this clone: Its specificity is not known.

This chain connects TRBV9 to TRBJ2-7; 7 bases map to TRBD2. The source is a human donor who received an intestinal transplant. Material: unstimulated CD4+ T cells sorted from spleen or lymph node cells, obtained before intestinal transplant. This chain's CDR3 is CASSSRLAGEQYF. CDR3 coding DNA: TGTGCCAGCAGCTCCAGACTAGCAGGCGAGCAGTACTTC. The full variable domain, in which reference TRBV9 and TRBJ2-7 provide the parts outside the CDR3, is DSGVTQTPKHLITATGQRVTLRCSPRSGDLSVYWYQQSLDQGLQFLIQYYNGEERAKGNILERFSAQQFPDLHSELNLSSLELGDSALYFCASSSRLAGEQYFGPGTRLTVT.